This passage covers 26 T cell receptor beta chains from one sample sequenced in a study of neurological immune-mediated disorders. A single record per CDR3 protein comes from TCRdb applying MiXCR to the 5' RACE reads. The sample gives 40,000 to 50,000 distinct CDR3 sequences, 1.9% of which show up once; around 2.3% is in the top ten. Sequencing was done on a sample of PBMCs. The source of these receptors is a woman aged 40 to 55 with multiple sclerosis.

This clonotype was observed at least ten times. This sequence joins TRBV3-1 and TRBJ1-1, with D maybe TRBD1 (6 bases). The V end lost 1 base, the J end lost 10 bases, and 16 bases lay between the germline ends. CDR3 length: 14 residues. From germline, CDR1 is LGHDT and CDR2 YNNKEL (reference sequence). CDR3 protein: CASSQAGQQSGAFF. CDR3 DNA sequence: TGTGCCAGCAGCCAAGCTGGACAGCAATCGGGAGCTTTCTTT.

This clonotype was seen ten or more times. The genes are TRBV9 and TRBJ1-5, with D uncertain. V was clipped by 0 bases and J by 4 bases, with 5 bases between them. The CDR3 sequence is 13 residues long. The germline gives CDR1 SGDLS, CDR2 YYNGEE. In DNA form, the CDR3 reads TGTGCCAGCAGCGTAGCCGGGAATCAGCCCCAGCATTTT. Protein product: CASSVAGNQPQHF.

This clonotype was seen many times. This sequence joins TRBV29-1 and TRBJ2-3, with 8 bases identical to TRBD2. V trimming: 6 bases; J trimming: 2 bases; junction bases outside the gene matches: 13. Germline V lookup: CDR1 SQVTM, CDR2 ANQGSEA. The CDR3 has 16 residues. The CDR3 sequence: CSVQKRASGLTDTQYF. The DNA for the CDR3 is TGCAGCGTCCAAAAACGGGCTAGCGGGCTCACAGATACGCAGTATTTT.

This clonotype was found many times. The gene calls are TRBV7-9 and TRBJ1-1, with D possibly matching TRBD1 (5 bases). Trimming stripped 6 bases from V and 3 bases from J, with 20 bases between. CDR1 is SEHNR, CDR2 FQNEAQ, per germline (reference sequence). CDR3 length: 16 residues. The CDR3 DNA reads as TGTGCCAGCAGGCGGGGTTGGAGGGACGGGGACACTGAAGCTTTCTTT. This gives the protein CASRRGWRDGDTEAFF.

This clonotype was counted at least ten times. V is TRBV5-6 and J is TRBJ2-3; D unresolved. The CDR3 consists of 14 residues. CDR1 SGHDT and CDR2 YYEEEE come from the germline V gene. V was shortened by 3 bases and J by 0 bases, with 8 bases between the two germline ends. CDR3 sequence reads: CASSWGSSTDTQYF. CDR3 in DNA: TGTGCCAGCAGCTGGGGATCTAGCACAGATACGCAGTATTTT.

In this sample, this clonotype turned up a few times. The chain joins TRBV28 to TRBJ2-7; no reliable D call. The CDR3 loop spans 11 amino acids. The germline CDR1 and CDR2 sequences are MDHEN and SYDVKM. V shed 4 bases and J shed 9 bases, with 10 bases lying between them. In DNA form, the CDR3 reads TGTGCCAGCAGTTCTCAGATATGGCAGTACTTC. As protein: CASSSQIWQYF.

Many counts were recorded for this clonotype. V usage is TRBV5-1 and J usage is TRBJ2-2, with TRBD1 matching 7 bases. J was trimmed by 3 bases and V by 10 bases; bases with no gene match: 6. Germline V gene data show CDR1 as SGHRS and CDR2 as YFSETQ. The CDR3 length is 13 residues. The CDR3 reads CAVQGRDTGELFF. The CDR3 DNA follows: TGCGCCGTACAGGGGAGAGACACCGGGGAGCTGTTTTTT.

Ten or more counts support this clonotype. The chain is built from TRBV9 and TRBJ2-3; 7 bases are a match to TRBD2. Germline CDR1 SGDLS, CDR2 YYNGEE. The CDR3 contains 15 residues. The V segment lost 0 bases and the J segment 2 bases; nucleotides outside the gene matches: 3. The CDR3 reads CASSVGAGSTDTQYF. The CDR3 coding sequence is TGTGCCAGCAGCGTAGGAGCGGGGTCCACAGATACGCAGTATTTT.

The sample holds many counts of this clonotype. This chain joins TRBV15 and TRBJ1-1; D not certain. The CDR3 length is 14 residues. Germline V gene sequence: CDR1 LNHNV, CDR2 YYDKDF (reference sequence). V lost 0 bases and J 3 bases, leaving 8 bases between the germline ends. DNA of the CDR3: TGTGCCACCAGCAGAGATTGGAGGGACACTGAAGCTTTCTTT. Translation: CATSRDWRDTEAFF.

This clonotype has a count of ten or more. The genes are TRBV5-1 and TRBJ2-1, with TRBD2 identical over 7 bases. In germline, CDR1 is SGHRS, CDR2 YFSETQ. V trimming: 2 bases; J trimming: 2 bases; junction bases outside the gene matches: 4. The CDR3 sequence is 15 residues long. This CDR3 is CASSLTSGAYNEQFF. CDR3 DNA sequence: TGCGCCAGCAGCTTAACGAGCGGGGCCTACAATGAGCAGTTCTTC. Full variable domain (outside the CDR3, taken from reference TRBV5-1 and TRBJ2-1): KAGVTQTPRYLIKTRGQQVTLSCSPISGHRSVSWYQQTPGQGLQFLFEYFSETQRNKGNFPGRFSGRQFSNSRSEMNVSTLELGDSALYLCASSLTSGAYNEQFFGPGTRLTVL.

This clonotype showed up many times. CDR3 DNA: TGCGCCAGCAGCCAGCCCTGGACAGGGGTGCAAGAGACCCAGTACTTC. Translation: CASSQPWTGVQETQYF. This chain links TRBV4-1 with TRBJ2-5; 9 bases line up with TRBD1. The CDR3 totals 16 residues. J gave up 2 bases and V 3 bases, and 7 bases lay outside the gene matches. Per the germline V gene, CDR1 is MGHRA and CDR2 is YSYEKL.

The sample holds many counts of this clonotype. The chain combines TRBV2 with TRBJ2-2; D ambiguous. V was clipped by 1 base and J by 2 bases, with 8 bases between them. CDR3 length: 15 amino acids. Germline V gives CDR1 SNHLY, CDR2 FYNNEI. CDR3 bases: TGTGCCAGCAGTGAAGTCAGCCAAAACACCGGGGAGCTGTTTTTT. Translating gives CASSEVSQNTGELFF.

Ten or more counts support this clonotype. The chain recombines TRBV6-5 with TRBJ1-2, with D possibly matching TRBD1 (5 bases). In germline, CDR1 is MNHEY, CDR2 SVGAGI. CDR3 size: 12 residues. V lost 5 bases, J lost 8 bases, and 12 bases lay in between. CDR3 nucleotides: TGTGCCAGCAGTGCGACCAGGGTGGGCTACACCTTC. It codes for CASSATRVGYTF.

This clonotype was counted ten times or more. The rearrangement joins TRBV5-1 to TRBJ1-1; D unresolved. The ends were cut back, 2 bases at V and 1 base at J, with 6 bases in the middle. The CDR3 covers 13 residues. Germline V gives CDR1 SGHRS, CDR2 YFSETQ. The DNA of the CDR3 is TGCGCCAGCAGCTTTGACGCGAACACTGAAGCTTTCTTT. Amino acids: CASSFDANTEAFF.

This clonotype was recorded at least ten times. The CDR3 region has the DNA TGCGCCAGCAGCTTTAGGACAGCTTTCTCGAACACTGAAGCTTTCTTT. This codes for CASSFRTAFSNTEAFF. V gene TRBV5-1 combines with J gene TRBJ1-1; a possible D gene is TRBD1 (6 bases). V was trimmed by 2 bases and J by 1 base, leaving 15 bases between them. CDR1 SGHRS and CDR2 YFSETQ come from the germline V gene. This CDR3 is built from 16 residues. Full variable domain (missing parts from reference TRBV5-1 and TRBJ1-1): KAGVTQTPRYLIKTRGQQVTLSCSPISGHRSVSWYQQTPGQGLQFLFEYFSETQRNKGNFPGRFSGRQFSNSRSEMNVSTLELGDSALYLCASSFRTAFSNTEAFFGQGTRLTVV.

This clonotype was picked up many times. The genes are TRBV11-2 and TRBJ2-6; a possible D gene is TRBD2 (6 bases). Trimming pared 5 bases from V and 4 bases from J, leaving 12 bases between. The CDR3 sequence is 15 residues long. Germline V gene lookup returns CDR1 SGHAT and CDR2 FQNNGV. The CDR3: CASSVRAGGANVLTF. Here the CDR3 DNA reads TGTGCCAGCAGCGTAAGGGCGGGGGGGGCCAACGTCCTGACTTTC.

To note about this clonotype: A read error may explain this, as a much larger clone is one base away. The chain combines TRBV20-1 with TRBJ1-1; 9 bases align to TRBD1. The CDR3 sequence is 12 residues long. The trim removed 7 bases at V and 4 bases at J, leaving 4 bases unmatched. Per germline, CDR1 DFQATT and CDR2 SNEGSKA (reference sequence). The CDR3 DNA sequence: TGCAGTGACCAGGACAGGGGCACTGAAGCTTTCTTT. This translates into CSDQDRGTEAFF.

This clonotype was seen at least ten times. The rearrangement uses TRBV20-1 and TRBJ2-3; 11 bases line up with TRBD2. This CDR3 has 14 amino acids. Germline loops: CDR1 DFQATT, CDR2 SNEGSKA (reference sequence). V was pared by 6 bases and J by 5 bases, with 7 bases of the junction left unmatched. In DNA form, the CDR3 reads TGCAGTGCCCTAACTAGCGGGGGAGGAGATACGCAGTATTTT. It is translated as CSALTSGGGDTQYF.

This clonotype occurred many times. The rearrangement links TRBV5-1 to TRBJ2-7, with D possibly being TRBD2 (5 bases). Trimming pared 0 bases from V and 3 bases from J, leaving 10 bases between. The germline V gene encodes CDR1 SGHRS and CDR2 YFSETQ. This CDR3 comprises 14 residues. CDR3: CASSLGGSFYEQYF. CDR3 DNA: TGCGCCAGCAGCTTGGGAGGGTCCTTCTACGAGCAGTACTTC.

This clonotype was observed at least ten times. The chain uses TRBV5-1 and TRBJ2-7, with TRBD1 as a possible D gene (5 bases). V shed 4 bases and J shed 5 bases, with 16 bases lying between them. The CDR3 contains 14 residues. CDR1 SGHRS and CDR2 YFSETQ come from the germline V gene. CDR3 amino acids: CASSVISGYDEQYF. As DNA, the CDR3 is TGCGCCAGCAGCGTCATCTCAGGGTACGACGAGCAGTACTTC.

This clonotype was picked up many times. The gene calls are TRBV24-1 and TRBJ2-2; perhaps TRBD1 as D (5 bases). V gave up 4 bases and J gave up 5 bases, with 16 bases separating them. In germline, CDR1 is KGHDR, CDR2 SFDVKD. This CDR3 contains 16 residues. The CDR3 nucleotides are TGTGCCACCAGTGACCAGGCCTACAGGCTTACCGGGGAGCTGTTTTTT. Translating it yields CATSDQAYRLTGELFF.

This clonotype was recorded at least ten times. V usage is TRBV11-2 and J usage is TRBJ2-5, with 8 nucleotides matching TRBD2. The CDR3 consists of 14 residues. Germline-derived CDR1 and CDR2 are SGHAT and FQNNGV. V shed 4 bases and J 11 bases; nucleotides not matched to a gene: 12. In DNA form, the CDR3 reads TGTGCCAGCAGCTCCAGTTTGGTCGGGGGGGCTCAGTACTTC. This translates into CASSSSLVGGAQYF.

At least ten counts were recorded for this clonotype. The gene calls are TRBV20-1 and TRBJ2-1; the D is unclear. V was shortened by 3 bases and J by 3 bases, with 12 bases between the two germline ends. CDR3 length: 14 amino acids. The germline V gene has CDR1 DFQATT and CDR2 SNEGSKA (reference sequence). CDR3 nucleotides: TGCAGTGCTAGCGGTTTCCCAGGCTACAATGAGCAGTTCTTC. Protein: CSASGFPGYNEQFF.

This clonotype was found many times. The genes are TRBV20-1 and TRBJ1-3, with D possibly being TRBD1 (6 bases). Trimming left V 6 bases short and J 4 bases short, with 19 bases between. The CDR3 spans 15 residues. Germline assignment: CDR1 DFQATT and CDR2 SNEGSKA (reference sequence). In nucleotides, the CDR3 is TGCAGTGCCCCTGGGCGGGGGGCGAAAGGAAACACCATATATTTT. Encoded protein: CSAPGRGAKGNTIYF.

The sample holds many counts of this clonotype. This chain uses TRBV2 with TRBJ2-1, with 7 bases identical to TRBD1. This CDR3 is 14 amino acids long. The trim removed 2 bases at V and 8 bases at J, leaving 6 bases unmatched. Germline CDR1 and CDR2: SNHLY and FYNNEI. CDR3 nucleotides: TGTGCCAGCAGTGAATCCAGGGGGATGGATGAGCAGTTCTTC. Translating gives CASSESRGMDEQFF.

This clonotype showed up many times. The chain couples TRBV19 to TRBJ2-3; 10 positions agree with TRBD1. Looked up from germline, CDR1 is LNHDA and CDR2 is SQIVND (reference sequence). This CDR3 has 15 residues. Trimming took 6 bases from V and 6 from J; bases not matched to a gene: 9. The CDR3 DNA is TGTGCCAGTAGCGACAGGGGGCCAGCAGGGGATACGCAGTATTTT. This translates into CASSDRGPAGDTQYF.